Below, one T cell receptor (beta chain) is given with its context. The antigen it binds to is not known. No quality values exist for individual bases; no much larger clone is one base distant. Counted from cysteine to phenylalanine, this CDR3 has 12 amino acids. Left in the record is the CDR3 DNA by itself, 36 bases read in frame from the first base. The germline V gene sets CDR1 to MNHEY and CDR2 to SVGEGT. V gives up 6 bases and J gives up 6 bases, and the segment between their germline ends measures 8 bases. The immunoSEQ v3 hsTCRB kit was used to amplify TCR beta CDR3 regions from genomic DNA through bias-controlled multiplex PCR. TCR libraries were sequenced on an Illumina NextSeq 500 to roughly 2 million read pairs for survey level or roughly 5-6.5 million for deep level. Regarding the original processing steps: V, D and J genes were assigned, non-productive sequences were removed, and clonality was reported by immunoSEQ Analyzer software. Repertoires of infused TIL and blood were compared using productive Simpson clonality and the Morisita overlap index of productive TRB rearrangements. The absolute count of a clonotype in blood was estimated by multiplying the lymphocyte count by the CD3+ fraction and by the productive frequency of the clone. TCRdb holds this immuneACCESS table with in-frame rearrangements only. Some clones are missing; in checked studies, unresolved V genes explain under half, and the rest has no known cause. The D gene and trimming were derived from the DNA, and the V and J assignments and clone size from that table. The sample table shows approximately 47,000 clones, and 65% to 90% are seen once. In total, the top ten clones hold approximately 5% of the sample.

The data originate from a study of TIL therapy for anti-PD-1-resistant metastatic lung cancer (dated by TCRdb to the early 2020s). Turning to the overall study: Tumors were harvested prior to any PD-1/PD-L1 blockade, after which nivolumab was administered to patients, and lymphodepletion, expanded TIL infusion and IL-2 were given to patients who progressed. Tumor and peripheral blood T cell receptor beta sequencing was used to track clonotypes across tumor, expanded TIL product and serial blood samples. The cohort was predominantly lung adenocarcinoma, with several EGFR-mutant and two ALK-rearranged tumors, and half of patients were current or former smokers. A median non-synonymous tumor mutation burden of under 1.9 mutations per megabase was determined across the cohort by whole-exome sequencing. Among the enrolled patients, the median age was about 52 years (range about 38-85), and the median tumor PD-L1 proportion score was 4.5% to 7.5%.

According to the study, the label for this sample's time point signals: pre-treatment sample, taken before nivolumab and TIL therapy. A phase I trial run at two centers enrolled adults with stage 4 NSCLC between 2017 and 2020. The samples were obtained from a phase I trial that was single-arm and open-label and tested tumor-infiltrating lymphocyte therapy combined with nivolumab in advanced non-small cell lung cancer. Blood mononuclear cells from EDTA tubes were separated on a Ficoll gradient and snap-frozen as pellets, and DNA was extracted from the cells using a Qiagen mini-prep kit. The research as a whole found: Clonotypes from the infused TIL partially replaced the baseline peripheral repertoire and then declined over months, and persistence showed no apparent association with response. Because the cohort was highly selected, with more treatment-naive, never-smoker and oncogene-addicted patients than is typical, generalizability is limited. The study protocol defined all tumor marker inferences as exploratory.

This receptor was taken from a person between 30 and 79 years old with non-small cell lung cancer. The chain is assembled from TRBV6-2 or TRBV6-3 and TRBJ2-2, with an unclear D gene assignment. Source: blood, taken at baseline. The CDR3 protein sequence reads: CASSLRPGELFF. In nucleotides, the sequence is TGTGCCAGCAGCTTAAGGCCCGGGGAGCTGTTTTTT.